This entry concerns a single TCR beta chain. The same CDR3 can be traced to other DNA sequences in this sample. Profiling relied on immunoSEQ multiplex PCR, and the TCRdb table lists in-frame clones only, not all of them. The sample has around 2.5 million clones; 90% to 95% are singletons. Trimming stripped 4 bases from V and 0 bases from J, with 14 bases between. The CDR3 is 16 amino acids. Germline V gene sequence: CDR1 SGDLS, CDR2 YYNGEE. This entry is derived from a study of shared clonotypes between healthy human individuals. The chain employs TRBV9 and TRBJ2-1; D possibly corresponds to TRBD2 (5 bases). This clonotype was obtained from a man younger than 35 in good health. Some clones in this sample may be carry-over from other donors' samples. What was sequenced was naive CD4+ T cells from PBMCs. Regarding subset: CD45RA+ positively selected. The CDR3 reads CASSPRGSSSYNEQFF. For the CDR3, the DNA is TGTGCCAGCAGCCCCCGGGGAAGCAGCTCCTACAATGAGCAGTTCTTC.